The 26 T cell receptor beta chains in this list originate from one sample, sequenced in a study of PD-1 blockade in classical Hodgkin lymphoma. Specified time point: cycle 4 day 1 (C4D1), after 6 weeks of nivolumab. All trial patients relapsed after autologous stem cell transplantation. Using immunoSEQ multiplex PCR, the repertoire was profiled, and TCRdb retains in-frame clones only, with some absent. The sample includes 90,000 to 110,000 clones, around nine tenths of them seen just once. The sample consisted of peripheral blood mononuclear cells (PBMCs), taken before the fourth cycle of nivolumab. The receptors come from a human donor with classical Hodgkin lymphoma.

The J gene is TRBJ2-1, the V gene TRBV15; D unclear. The CDR3 totals 15 residues. V was trimmed by 0 bases and J by 6 bases, leaving 12 bases between them. Germline CDR1 is LNHNV and CDR2 is YYDKDF (reference sequence). The CDR3 protein is CATSRDQAYRNEQFF. CDR3 in DNA: TGTGCCACCAGCAGAGATCAGGCCTACCGCAATGAGCAGTTCTTC.

The chain combines TRBV5-4 with TRBJ1-1; 10 nucleotides line up with TRBD1. This CDR3 comprises 16 residues. Germline trimming cut 4 bases from V and 6 bases from J; bases unmatched to any gene: 12. Per germline, CDR1 SGHNT and CDR2 YYREEE (reference sequence). This CDR3 is CASSPGWTGGSAEAFF. For the CDR3, the DNA is TGTGCCAGCAGCCCGGGGTGGACAGGGGGGAGCGCTGAAGCTTTCTTT.

The chain joins TRBV7-6 to TRBJ1-3; 9 nucleotides align to TRBD1. Losses at the gene ends were 5 bases for V and 2 bases for J; bases not matched to a gene: 4. Germline lookup yields CDR1 SGHVS and CDR2 FNYEAQ. The CDR3 runs to 15 residues. CDR3 in DNA: TGTGCCAGCAGCATGGGACAGGGACCTGGAAACACCATATATTTT. Amino acids: CASSMGQGPGNTIYF.

CDR3 amino acids: CAWSEGIGENEQFF. The CDR3 DNA reads TGTGCCTGGAGTGAGGGTATAGGTGAGAATGAGCAGTTCTTC. The chain is built from TRBV30 and TRBJ2-1, with D unclear. V lost 1 base and J lost 7, with 14 bases in between. Germline V lookup: CDR1 GTSNPN, CDR2 SVGIG (reference sequence). The CDR3 totals 14 residues. Full variable domain (rest looked up from reference TRBV30 and TRBJ2-1): SQTIHQWPATLVQPVGSPLSLECTVEGTSNPNLYWYRQAAGRGLQLLFYSVGIGQISSEVPQNLSASRPQDRQFILSSKKLLLSDSGFYLCAWSEGIGENEQFFGPGTRLTVL.

The CDR3 loop is CASSIALGVLNTEAFF. The CDR3 bases are TGTGCCAGTAGTATAGCACTAGGGGTCTTAAACACTGAAGCTTTCTTT. The J gene is TRBJ1-1, the V gene TRBV19, with a possible D match to TRBD1 (5 bases). V was clipped by 1 base and J by 2 bases, with 14 bases between them. CDR1 and CDR2 (germline): LNHDA, SQIVND (reference sequence). The CDR3 runs 16 residues.

This clone has just one count. The J gene is TRBJ1-3, the V gene TRBV2; weak D call: TRBD1 (5 bases). From germline, CDR1 is SNHLY and CDR2 FYNNEI. V was pared by 1 base and J by 4 bases, with 11 bases between. The CDR3 runs to 15 residues. CDR3 DNA: TGTGCCAGCAGTGAAGGAGGGGCACAAGGAAACACCATATATTTT. It is translated as CASSEGGAQGNTIYF.

This clone was found once. V is TRBV10-3 and J is TRBJ2-7; D is undetermined. CDR1 is ENHRY, CDR2 SYGVKD, per germline. The V gene lost 0 bases and the J gene lost 4 bases, with 7 bases spanning the gap. CDR3 length: 13 residues. Here the CDR3 DNA reads TGTGCCATCAGTGAGTCCCGCGCATACGAGCAGTACTTC. Residues: CAISESRAYEQYF.

This clone has more than one count but fewer than ten. The chain is built from TRBV6-4 and TRBJ1-2; D uncertain. Germline V gene data show CDR1 as MRHNA and CDR2 as SNTAGT. CDR3 size: 11 residues. Trimming shortened V by 3 bases and J by 8 bases, and 7 bases separated the two germline ends. Here the CDR3 DNA reads TGTGCCAGCAGTGAGGGGTACGGCTACACCTTC. As protein: CASSEGYGYTF.

The chain employs TRBV5-1 and TRBJ1-4; the D is unclear. The CDR3 spans 15 residues. Per germline, CDR1 SGHRS and CDR2 YFSETQ. V shed 4 bases and J shed 2 bases, with 12 bases lying between them. The CDR3 DNA sequence: TGCGCCAGCAGCGCCGAGGTTCTGACTAATGAAAAACTGTTTTTT. Protein sequence: CASSAEVLTNEKLFF.

The chain has TRBV11-2 and TRBJ2-1; either TRBD1 or TRBD2 may fit D (5 bases each). V lost 5 bases, J lost 10 bases, and 15 bases lay in between. Germline V CDR1 and CDR2: SGHAT, FQNNGV. The CDR3 has 13 residues. The CDR3 DNA sequence: TGTGCCAGCAGCCCTTTCGGGGCCTGGGAGCAGTTCTTC. This codes for CASSPFGAWEQFF.

This chain joins TRBV5-6 and TRBJ2-5; D call uncertain. The CDR3 totals 13 residues. Germline V gene sequence: CDR1 SGHDT, CDR2 YYEEEE. V lost 2 bases and J 4 bases, leaving 9 bases between the germline ends. CDR3 region: CASSLRERETQYF. For the CDR3, the DNA is TGTGCCAGCAGCTTACGCGAAAGAGAGACCCAGTACTTC.

V is TRBV6-6 and J is TRBJ1-5; TRBD1 matches 8 bases. Germline trimming cut 5 bases from V and 1 base from J; bases unmatched to any gene: 7. Germline loops: CDR1 MNHNY, CDR2 SVGAGI (reference sequence). The CDR3 spans 16 residues. The CDR3, as DNA: TGTGCCAGCAGTCCCGGACAGGGTTGGAGCAATCAGCCCCAGCATTTT. Its translation is CASSPGQGWSNQPQHF.

The rearrangement links TRBV7-9 to TRBJ2-5; no clear D gene. V shed 6 bases and J shed 1 base, with 9 bases lying between them. There are 13 residues in the CDR3. Germline CDR1 and CDR2: SEHNR and FQNEAQ (reference sequence). In nucleotides, the CDR3 is TGTGCCAGCAGACCCGCCACCCAAGAGACCCAGTACTTC. This codes for CASRPATQETQYF.

The chain links TRBV5-3 to TRBJ2-3; D might be TRBD2 (6 bases). TRBV5-3 is designated an ORF whose function remains uncertain. Trimming removed 0 bases at V and 2 bases at J, with 16 bases between. The CDR3 has 17 residues. CDR3 nucleotides: TGTGCCAGAAGCTTGGCTGGTCGGAGGGGAAACACAGATACGCAGTATTTT. Translated, it gives CARSLAGRRGNTDTQYF.

To note about this clone: Other DNA sequences from this sample encode an identical CDR3 as well. CDR3 nucleotide sequence: TGCGCCAGCAGCTTGGCCGGTACAGGGGGCGGTAGTAACTATGGCTACACCTTC. Its translation is CASSLAGTGGGSNYGYTF. The gene calls are TRBV5-1 and TRBJ1-2; 9 bases are shared with TRBD1. The CDR3 has 18 amino acids. The junction had 10 bases not matched to a gene; V was cut back by 0 bases and J by 1 base. The germline gives CDR1 SGHRS, CDR2 YFSETQ.

The rearrangement uses TRBV6-5 and TRBJ2-2, with D possibly matching TRBD1 (7 bases). The germline V and J ends were trimmed by 5 bases and 6 bases, with 13 bases remaining between them. In germline, CDR1 is MNHEY, CDR2 SVGAGI. CDR3 length equals 14 residues. CDR3 protein: CASSRRGDPGELFF. DNA of the CDR3: TGTGCCAGCAGTCGCAGGGGGGATCCCGGGGAGCTGTTTTTT.

The chain joins TRBV5-1 to TRBJ2-3; TRBD2 aligns across 12 bases. Germline CDR1 SGHRS, CDR2 YFSETQ. The CDR3 is 15 residues long. J was trimmed by 1 base and V by 9 bases; bases with no gene match: 6. The CDR3 bases are TGCGCCAACCAACTAGCGGGGGGTGGCACAGATACGCAGTATTTT. This codes for CANQLAGGGTDTQYF.

V and J are TRBV4-1 and TRBJ1-1; D gene unclear. V lost 5 bases and J 1 base, leaving 11 bases between the germline ends. The germline V gene encodes CDR1 MGHRA and CDR2 YSYEKL. CDR3 length equals 14 residues. CDR3 in amino acids: CASSDTRTNTEAFF. Written as DNA, the CDR3 is TGCGCCAGCAGCGATACCAGAACGAACACTGAAGCTTTCTTT.

The rearrangement uses TRBV29-1 and TRBJ1-1, with D uncertain. Per the germline V gene, CDR1 is SQVTM and CDR2 is ANQGSEA. Trimming left V 4 bases short and J 2 bases short, with 11 bases between. The CDR3 has 13 amino acids. The CDR3 region is CSVVVTSNTEAFF. The CDR3 DNA sequence: TGCAGCGTTGTAGTGACATCTAACACTGAAGCTTTCTTT.

The rearrangement links TRBV5-1 to TRBJ2-3; no clear D gene. This CDR3 has 11 residues. Germline V gene data show CDR1 as SGHRS and CDR2 as YFSETQ. V lost 1 base, J lost 3 bases, and 0 bases lay in between. CDR3: CASSLTDTQYF. The DNA of the CDR3 is TGCGCCAGCAGCTTGACAGATACGCAGTATTTT.

This clone came up a few times. The genes are TRBV27 and TRBJ2-1; D unclear. Germline CDR1 is MNHEY and CDR2 is SMNVEV (reference sequence). This CDR3 spans 12 amino acids. V lost 7 bases and J 7 bases, leaving 11 bases between the germline ends. For the CDR3, the DNA is TGTGCCAGCATTGGGAAGATAAATGAGCAGTTCTTC. Protein: CASIGKINEQFF.

V and J are TRBV27 and TRBJ2-7; tentatively, D is TRBD1 (5 bases). The germline CDR1 and CDR2 sequences are MNHEY and SMNVEV (reference sequence). V was trimmed by 6 bases and J by 3 bases, leaving 6 bases between them. The CDR3 totals 11 residues. CDR3 sequence (DNA): TGTGCCAGCAGCCAGGGCTACGAGCAGTACTTC. As protein: CASSQGYEQYF.

The rearrangement uses TRBV15 and TRBJ1-2; no definite D call. Germline CDR1 is LNHNV and CDR2 is YYDKDF (reference sequence). This CDR3 has 13 amino acids. Trimming removed 1 base from V and 4 bases from J, with 7 bases in between. The CDR3 reads CATSRVEFYGYTF. CDR3 coding DNA: TGTGCCACCAGCAGAGTAGAATTCTATGGCTACACCTTC.

The rearrangement joins TRBV7-6 to TRBJ2-7; unclear D gene. V lost 0 bases, J lost 6 bases, and 12 bases lay in between. The CDR3 covers 14 residues. Germline values: CDR1 SGHVS, CDR2 FNYEAQ. The CDR3 DNA sequence: TGTGCCAGCAGCTTAGCCCTGGGATTTGGCGAGCAGTACTTC. This gives the protein CASSLALGFGEQYF.

This rearrangement joins TRBV10-2 to TRBJ1-2; the D gene is possibly TRBD1 (5 bases). The CDR3 is 13 amino acids. V was clipped by 4 bases and J by 4 bases, with 10 bases between them. Germline V CDR1 and CDR2: WSHSY, SAAADI. For the CDR3, the DNA is TGCGCCAGCAGTGGGGGGGTATTCTATGGCTACACCTTC. It codes for CASSGGVFYGYTF.

The chain combines TRBV6-5 with TRBJ1-4, with TRBD1 matching 10 bases. The CDR3 sequence is 14 residues long. Looked up from germline, CDR1 is MNHEY and CDR2 is SVGAGI. V was clipped by 6 bases and J by 8 bases; unmatched bases: 6. CDR3 in amino acids: CASSLDRGKEKLFF. As DNA, the CDR3 is TGTGCCAGCAGCCTGGACAGGGGGAAGGAAAAACTGTTTTTT.